Here is one T cell receptor (beta chain) with its context. Antigen specificity is unknown. The sample originates from a study of cytomegalovirus exposure and HLA in healthy donors. General study results and limits: The authors later linked a missense DCLRE1C variant to TCR beta V- and J-gene trimming. Roughly uniform sequencing depth across donors was assumed, possibly incorrectly. Investigators reported 164 TCR beta chains as tied to cytomegalovirus.

Primers: 60 Vbeta forward and 13 Jbeta reverse. Only in-frame clones appear in the TCRdb table, and some are missing; sequencing was by immunoSEQ multiplex PCR. In the table there are roughly 180,000 clones, about 68% of which are singletons. Germline V CDR1 and CDR2: MNHEY, SVGAGI. The ends lost 2 bases at V and 7 bases at J; junction bases unmatched: 1. This CDR3 has 12 amino acids. Sequencing was carried out using PBMCs. The chain recombines TRBV6-5 with TRBJ1-1; TRBD1 matches at 7 bases. This TCR was sampled from a female donor in good health and CMV-seronegative. Here the CDR3 reads CASSYRQGEAFF. The DNA for the CDR3 is TGTGCCAGCAGTTACCGACAGGGTGAAGCTTTCTTT.